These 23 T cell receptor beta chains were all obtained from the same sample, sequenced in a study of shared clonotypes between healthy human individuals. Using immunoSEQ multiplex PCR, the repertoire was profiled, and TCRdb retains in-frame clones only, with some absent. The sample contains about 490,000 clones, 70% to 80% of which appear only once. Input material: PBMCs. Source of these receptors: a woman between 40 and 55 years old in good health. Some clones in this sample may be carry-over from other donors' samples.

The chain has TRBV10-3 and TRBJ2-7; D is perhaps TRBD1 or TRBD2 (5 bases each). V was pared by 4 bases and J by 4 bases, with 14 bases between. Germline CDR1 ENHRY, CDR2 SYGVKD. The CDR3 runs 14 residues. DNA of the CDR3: TGTGCCATCAGTGTCGGGACGATCGGTTACGAGCAGTACTTC. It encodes CAISVGTIGYEQYF.

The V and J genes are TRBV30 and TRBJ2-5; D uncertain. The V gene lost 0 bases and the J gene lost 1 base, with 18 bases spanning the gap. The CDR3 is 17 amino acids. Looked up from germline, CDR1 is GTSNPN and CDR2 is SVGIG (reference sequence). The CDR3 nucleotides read TGTGCCTGGAGTGTACGGCCGGTCATCGGGTCCCAAGAGACCCAGTACTTC. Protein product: CAWSVRPVIGSQETQYF.

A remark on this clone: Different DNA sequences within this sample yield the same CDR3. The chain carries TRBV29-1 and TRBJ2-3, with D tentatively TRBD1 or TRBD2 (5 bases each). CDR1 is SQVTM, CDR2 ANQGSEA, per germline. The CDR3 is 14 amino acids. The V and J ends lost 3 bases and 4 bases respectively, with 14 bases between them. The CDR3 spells CSVEGPVQSDTQYF. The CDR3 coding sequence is TGCAGCGTTGAGGGACCAGTTCAGTCAGATACGCAGTATTTT.

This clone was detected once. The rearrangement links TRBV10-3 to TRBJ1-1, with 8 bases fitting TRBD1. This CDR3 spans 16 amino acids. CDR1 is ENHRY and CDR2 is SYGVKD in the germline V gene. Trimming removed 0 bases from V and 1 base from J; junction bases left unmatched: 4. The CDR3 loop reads CAISESQGAGNTEAFF. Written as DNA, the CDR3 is TGTGCCATCAGTGAGTCTCAGGGGGCAGGGAACACTGAAGCTTTCTTT.

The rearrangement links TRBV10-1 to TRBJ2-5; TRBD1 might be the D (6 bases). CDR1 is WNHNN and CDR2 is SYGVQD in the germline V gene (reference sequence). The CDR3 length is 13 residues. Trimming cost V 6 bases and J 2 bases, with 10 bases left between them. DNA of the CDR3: TGCGCCAGCAGCAGGACAGTACAAGAGACCCAGTACTTC. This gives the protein CASSRTVQETQYF.

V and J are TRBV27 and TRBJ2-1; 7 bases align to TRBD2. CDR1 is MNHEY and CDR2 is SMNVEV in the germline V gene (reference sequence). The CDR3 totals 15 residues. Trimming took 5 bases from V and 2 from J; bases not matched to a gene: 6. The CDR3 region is CASSQLGGAYNEQFF. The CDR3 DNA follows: TGTGCCAGCAGTCAACTGGGGGGGGCCTACAATGAGCAGTTCTTC.

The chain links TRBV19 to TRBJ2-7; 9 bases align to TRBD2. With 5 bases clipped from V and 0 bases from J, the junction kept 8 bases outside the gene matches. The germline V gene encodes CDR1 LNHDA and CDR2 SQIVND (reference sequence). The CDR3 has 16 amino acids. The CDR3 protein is CASSVLTSGVSYEQYF. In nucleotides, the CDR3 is TGTGCCAGTAGTGTTTTGACTAGCGGCGTCTCCTACGAGCAGTACTTC.

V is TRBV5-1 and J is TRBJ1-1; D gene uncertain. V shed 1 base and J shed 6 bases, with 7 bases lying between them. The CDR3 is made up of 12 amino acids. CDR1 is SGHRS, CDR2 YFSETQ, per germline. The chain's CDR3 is CASSLSGPEAFF. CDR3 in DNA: TGCGCCAGCAGCTTGTCTGGGCCTGAAGCTTTCTTT.

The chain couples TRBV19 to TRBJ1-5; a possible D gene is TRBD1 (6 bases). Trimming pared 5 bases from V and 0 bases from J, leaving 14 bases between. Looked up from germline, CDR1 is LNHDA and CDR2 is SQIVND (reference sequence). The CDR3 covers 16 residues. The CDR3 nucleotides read TGTGCCAGTAGTTTTACAGGGTTTTATAGCAATCAGCCCCAGCATTTT. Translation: CASSFTGFYSNQPQHF.

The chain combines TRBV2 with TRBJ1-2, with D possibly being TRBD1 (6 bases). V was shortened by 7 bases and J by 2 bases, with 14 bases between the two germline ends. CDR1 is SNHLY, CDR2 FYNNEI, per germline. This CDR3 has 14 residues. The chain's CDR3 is CASKTGRQNYGYTF. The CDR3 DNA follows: TGTGCCAGCAAGACAGGCCGGCAGAACTATGGCTACACCTTC.

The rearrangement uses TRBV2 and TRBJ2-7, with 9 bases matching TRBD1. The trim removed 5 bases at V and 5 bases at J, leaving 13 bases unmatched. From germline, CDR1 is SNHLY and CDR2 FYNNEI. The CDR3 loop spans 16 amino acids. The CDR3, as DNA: TGTGCCAGCAGTATTGAACAGGGGGCCCCTGGAGACGAGCAGTACTTC. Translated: CASSIEQGAPGDEQYF.

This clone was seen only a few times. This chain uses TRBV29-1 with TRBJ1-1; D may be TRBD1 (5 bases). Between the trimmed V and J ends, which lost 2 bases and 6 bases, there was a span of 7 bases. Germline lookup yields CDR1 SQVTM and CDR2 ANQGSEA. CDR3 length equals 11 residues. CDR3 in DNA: TGCAGCGTTGAAAGGGGCCCTGAAGCTTTCTTT. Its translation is CSVERGPEAFF.

Here the CDR3 reads CASSSAISYEQYF. The CDR3 DNA reads TGCGCCAGCAGCTCCGCGATCTCCTACGAGCAGTACTTC. The chain employs TRBV5-1 and TRBJ2-7, with D hard to call. Germline lookup yields CDR1 SGHRS and CDR2 YFSETQ. The CDR3 has 13 amino acids. V lost 3 bases, J lost 0 bases, and 7 bases lay in between.

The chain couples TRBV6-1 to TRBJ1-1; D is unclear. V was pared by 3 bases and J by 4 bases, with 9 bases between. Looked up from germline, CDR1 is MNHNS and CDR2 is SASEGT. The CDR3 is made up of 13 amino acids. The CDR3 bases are TGTGCCAGCAGTGAGGGCGCGGCCACTGAAGCTTTCTTT. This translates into CASSEGAATEAFF.

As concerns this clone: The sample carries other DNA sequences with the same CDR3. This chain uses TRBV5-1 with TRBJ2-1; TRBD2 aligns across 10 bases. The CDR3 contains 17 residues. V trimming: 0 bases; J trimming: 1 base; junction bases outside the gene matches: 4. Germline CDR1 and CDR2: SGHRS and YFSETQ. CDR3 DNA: TGCGCCAGCAGCTTGGAAGCTAGCGGGAGTTCCTACAATGAGCAGTTCTTC. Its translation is CASSLEASGSSYNEQFF.

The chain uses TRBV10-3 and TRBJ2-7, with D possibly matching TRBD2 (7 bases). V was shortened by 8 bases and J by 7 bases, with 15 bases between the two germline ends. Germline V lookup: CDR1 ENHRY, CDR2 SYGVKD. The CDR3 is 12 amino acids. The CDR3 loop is CAIGGGGGEQYF. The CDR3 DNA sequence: TGTGCCATCGGTGGGGGGGGCGGTGAGCAGTACTTC.

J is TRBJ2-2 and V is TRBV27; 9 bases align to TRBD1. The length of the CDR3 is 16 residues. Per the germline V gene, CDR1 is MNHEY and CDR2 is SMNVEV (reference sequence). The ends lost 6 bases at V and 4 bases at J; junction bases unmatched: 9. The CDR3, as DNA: TGTGCCAGCAGAATTACCGGGACAGGGCTCACCGGGGAGCTGTTTTTT. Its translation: CASRITGTGLTGELFF.

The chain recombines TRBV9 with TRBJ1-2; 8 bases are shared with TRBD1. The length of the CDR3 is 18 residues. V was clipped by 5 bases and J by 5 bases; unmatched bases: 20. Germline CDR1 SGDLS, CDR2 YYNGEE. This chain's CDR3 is CASRDHTGGGGLSYGYTF. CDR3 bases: TGTGCCAGCAGAGACCACACAGGGGGAGGAGGGCTATCGTATGGCTACACCTTC.

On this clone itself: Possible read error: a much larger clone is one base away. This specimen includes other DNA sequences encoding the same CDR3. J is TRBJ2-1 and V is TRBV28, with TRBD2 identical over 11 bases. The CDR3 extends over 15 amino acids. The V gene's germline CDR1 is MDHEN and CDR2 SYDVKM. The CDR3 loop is CASLAGGKTYNEQFF. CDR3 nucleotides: TGCGCCAGCTTAGCGGGAGGGAAGACCTACAATGAGCAGTTCTTC.

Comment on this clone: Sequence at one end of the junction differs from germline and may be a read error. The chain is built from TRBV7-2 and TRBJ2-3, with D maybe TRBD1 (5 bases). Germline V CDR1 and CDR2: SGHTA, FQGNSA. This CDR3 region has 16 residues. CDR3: CAGSRQGPTGTDTQYF. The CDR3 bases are TGTGCCGGCAGCCGCCAGGGCCCTACGGGCACAGATACGCAGTATTTT.

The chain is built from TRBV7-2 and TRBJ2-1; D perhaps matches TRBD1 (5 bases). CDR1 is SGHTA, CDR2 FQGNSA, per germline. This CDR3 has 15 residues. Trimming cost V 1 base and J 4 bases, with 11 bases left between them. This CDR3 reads CASSLVGAAYNEQFF. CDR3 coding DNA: TGTGCCAGCAGCTTAGTTGGGGCTGCGTACAATGAGCAGTTCTTC.

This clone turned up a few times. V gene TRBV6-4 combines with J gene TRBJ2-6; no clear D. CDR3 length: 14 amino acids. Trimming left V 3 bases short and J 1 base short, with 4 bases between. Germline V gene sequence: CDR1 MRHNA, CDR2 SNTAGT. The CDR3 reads CASSEISGANVLTF. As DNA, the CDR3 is TGTGCCAGCAGTGAGATTTCTGGGGCCAACGTCCTGACTTTC.

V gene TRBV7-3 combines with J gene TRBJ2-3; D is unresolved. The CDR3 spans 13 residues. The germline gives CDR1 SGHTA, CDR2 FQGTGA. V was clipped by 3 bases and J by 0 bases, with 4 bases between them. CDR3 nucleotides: TGTGCCAGCAGCTTGGACAGCACAGATACGCAGTATTTT. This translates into CASSLDSTDTQYF.